This is a list of T cell receptor beta chains from one sample in a study of PD-L1 blockade in urothelial cancer. The table came from immunoSEQ multiplex PCR; TCRdb's copy has only in-frame clones and leaves some out. The data hold about 71,000 clones, with 85% to 90% observed a single time. This sample comprised PBMCs, obtained around atezolizumab (anti-PD-L1) treatment. The receptors stem from a man between 60 and 75 years old with urothelial cancer. CDR3s include the opening cysteine and the closing phenylalanine or tryptophan. The D gene is left open where the match is weak. The size field is filled for only some rows; it gives once, few, many or a size class.

D gene	V gene	clone size	J gene	CDR3 DNA	CDR3 protein
TRBD2	TRBV6-5	NA	TRBJ2-3	TGTGCCAGCAGTTACACCGTAGCGGGAACGGATACGCAGTATTTT	CASSYTVAGTDTQYF
TRBD1	TRBV11-2	NA	TRBJ2-3	TGTGCCAGCAGCCAAAGAACCGGGACAGGGGGGGATACGCAGTATTTT	CASSQRTGTGGDTQYF
TRBD1	TRBV6-5	NA	TRBJ1-6	TGTGCCAGCAGGGGACAGGGGAAGGGATCACCCCTCCACTTT	CASRGQGKGSPLHF
TRBD1	TRBV27	NA	TRBJ1-5	TGTGCCAGCAGTCCCCAACCGCCGGACAGGGGATTGCAGCCCCAGCATTTT	CASSPQPPDRGLQPQHF
NA	TRBV6-6	NA	TRBJ2-7	TGTGCCAGCAGCCCCCCCCGGCAGGTCCGACAGGTGCAGTACTTC	CASSPPRQVRQVQYF
TRBD2	TRBV11-3	NA	TRBJ2-3	TGTGCCAGCAGCACGGCGGGGGCAGATACGCAGTATTTT	CASSTAGADTQYF
TRBD2	TRBV5-4	NA	TRBJ2-7	TGTGCCAGCAGCGGGACTAGCGGGGTTGGCGAGCAGTACTTC	CASSGTSGVGEQYF
TRBD1	TRBV15	NA	TRBJ2-1	TGTGCCACCAGCAGAGGAGGACAGGGTCGTAATGAGCAGTTCTTC	CATSRGGQGRNEQFF
TRBD2	TRBV11-2	NA	TRBJ2-3	TGTGCCAGCATCCCTAGCGGGGGTGCAGATACGCAGTATTTT	CASIPSGGADTQYF
NA	TRBV6-4	NA	TRBJ2-3	TGTGCCAGCAGTGACTCTGGCGGGGTGCAGTATTTT	CASSDSGGVQYF
NA	TRBV5-1	NA	TRBJ2-7	TGCGCCAGCAGCTTGGCGGACAGTCGGGTTCTAGAGCAGTACTTC	CASSLADSRVLEQYF
NA	TRBV4-3	NA	TRBJ2-3	TGCGCCAGCAGCCAAGAGTGGGCCCAGAGGGGCACAGATACGCAGTATTTT	CASSQEWAQRGTDTQYF
NA	TRBV4-3	NA	TRBJ2-3	TGCGCCAGCAGCCAAGAAGAGGGAGCAGATACGCAGTATTTT	CASSQEEGADTQYF
TRBD1	TRBV11-2	once	TRBJ2-5	TGTGCCAGCAGCTTAGGGGACAGGGGGGGAGAGACCCAGTACTTC	CASSLGDRGGETQYF
NA	TRBV5-1	few	TRBJ1-2	TGCGCCAGCAGCTTATCACAGGGCCGACCTAACTATGGCTACACCTTC	CASSLSQGRPNYGYTF
NA	TRBV5-6	NA	TRBJ2-2	TGTGCCAGCAGCCCGTTATCAGGAACCGGGGAGCTGTTTTTT	CASSPLSGTGELFF
NA	TRBV18	NA	TRBJ2-3	TGTGCCAGCTCACCACCTAGTGATACGCAGTATTTT	CASSPPSDTQYF
TRBD1	TRBV6-6	NA	TRBJ1-2	TGTGCCAGCAGTGGGACAGATGGCTACACCTTC	CASSGTDGYTF
TRBD2	TRBV9	NA	TRBJ2-7	TGTGCCAGCAGCGTGGAGCCTAGCGGATCCTACGAGCAGTACTTC	CASSVEPSGSYEQYF
TRBD2	TRBV9	NA	TRBJ2-3	TGTGCCAGCAGCGTCGGGACTAGCGGGGGGGCGTTTACGCAGTATTTT	CASSVGTSGGAFTQYF
TRBD1	TRBV10-1	NA	TRBJ2-1	TGCGCCAGCAGTCGAGGCGGGACAGGGGGCAAGAATGAGCAGTTCTTC	CASSRGGTGGKNEQFF
NA	TRBV10-3	NA	TRBJ2-7	TGTGCCATCAGTTTGGACATGAACTACGAGCAGTACTTC	CAISLDMNYEQYF
TRBD1	TRBV5-1	NA	TRBJ1-1	TGCGCCAGCAGCCCGAGCTCCCAGGGGGGCACTGAAGCTTTCTTT	CASSPSSQGGTEAFF
TRBD2	TRBV7-3	NA	TRBJ2-1	TGTGCCAGCAGCTTAACGGGAGGGGTGAGCTACAATGAGCAGTTCTTC	CASSLTGGVSYNEQFF
TRBD1	TRBV5-6	NA	TRBJ2-5	TGTGCCAGCAGCTTTGGGACAGGCCAAGAGACCCAGTACTTC	CASSFGTGQETQYF
NA	TRBV30	NA	TRBJ1-5	TGTGCCTGGAGTCTTGCGGGGGCAAATCAGCCCCAGCATTTT	CAWSLAGANQPQHF
TRBD2	TRBV4-2	few	TRBJ2-3	TGTGCCAGCAGCCCGATGACTAGCGGAAGCACAGATACGCAGTATTTT	CASSPMTSGSTDTQYF
NA	TRBV20-1	NA	TRBJ1-1	TGCAGTGCTAGGGCCGACATGGCGGCTTTCTTT	CSARADMAAFF
TRBD2	TRBV4-1	NA	TRBJ2-5	TGCGCCAGCAGCCAAGTTGGGTCGGGGGGAGAGACCCAGTACTTC	CASSQVGSGGETQYF
NA	TRBV5-1	NA	TRBJ2-3	TGCGCCAGCAGCCTTGAGGACTCTGGCCGAGATACGCAGTATTTT	CASSLEDSGRDTQYF
NA	TRBV5-5	NA	TRBJ2-7	TGTGCCAGCAGCCCCACAGGGTACGAGCAGTACTTC	CASSPTGYEQYF
TRBD2	TRBV11-2	NA	TRBJ2-3	TGTGCCAGCAGCTCGGGACTAGCCGCAGATACGCAGTATTTT	CASSSGLAADTQYF
NA	TRBV19	NA	TRBJ1-4	TGTGCCAGTAGTATCAGGCAACGTAATGAAAAACTGTTTTTT	CASSIRQRNEKLFF
NA	TRBV19	NA	TRBJ1-3	TGTGCCACCACGTCAGGAGGGACTGGAAACACCATATATTTT	CATTSGGTGNTIYF
NA	TRBV18	once	TRBJ2-3	TGTGCCAGCTCAAGGGGTGAAGGGGATACGCAGTATTTT	CASSRGEGDTQYF
NA	TRBV7-2	NA	TRBJ2-3	TGTGCCAGCAGCCAGAGGACAGATACGCAGTATTTT	CASSQRTDTQYF
NA	TRBV9	NA	TRBJ2-7	TGTGCCAGCAGCCCAGGCAGGGTTGGAGAGCAGTACTTC	CASSPGRVGEQYF
NA	TRBV29-1	NA	TRBJ2-3	TGCAGCGTTGACAGGGGCCAAGGGACAGATACGCAGTATTTT	CSVDRGQGTDTQYF
NA	TRBV4-1	once	TRBJ2-7	TGCGCCAGCAGCCTATCCGGACAAGACTACGAGCAGTACTTC	CASSLSGQDYEQYF
NA	TRBV5-6	NA	TRBJ2-3	TGTGCCAGCAGCTCTAGGACAGTCAGGGATACGCAGTATTTT	CASSSRTVRDTQYF
TRBD1	TRBV9	NA	TRBJ2-5	TGTGCCAGCAGCGTCGACAGGGGGGAGACCCAGTACTTC	CASSVDRGETQYF
NA	TRBV5-1	NA	TRBJ1-2	TGCGCCAGCAGCTTGGCCGGTGTCGAGGGCTACACCTTC	CASSLAGVEGYTF
TRBD1	TRBV5-1	NA	TRBJ2-7	TGCGCCAGCAGCACCTCCGGGACAGGGGGTTTCTACGAGCAGTACTTC	CASSTSGTGGFYEQYF
TRBD2	TRBV7-7	NA	TRBJ2-1	TGTGCCAGCAGCTTAGGCGGGGGGGATTACAATGAGCAGTTCTTC	CASSLGGGDYNEQFF
NA	TRBV10-2	NA	TRBJ2-7	TGCGCCACCGGCTTGGGCCACGAGCAGTACTTC	CATGLGHEQYF
NA	TRBV4-1	NA	TRBJ1-5	TGCGCCAGCAGCGCCGCTCCCGTCGCAGGGATTCAGCCCCAGCATTTT	CASSAAPVAGIQPQHF
NA	TRBV19	once	TRBJ2-6	TGTGCCAGTAGCGCCGGGACTTCGAGGGCCAACGTCCTGACTTTC	CASSAGTSRANVLTF
NA	TRBV7-8	NA	TRBJ2-7	TGTGCCAGCAGCTTAGGAGTAAGTACGCGGTCCTACGAGCAGTACTTC	CASSLGVSTRSYEQYF
TRBD2	TRBV5-1	NA	TRBJ2-1	TGCGCCAGCAGCTCTTCCGGGACTAGCTTAACGCAGTTCTTC	CASSSSGTSLTQFF
TRBD2	TRBV5-1	NA	TRBJ2-5	TGCGCCAGCAGCTTCGGTCCTAGCGGGGGGGCTCTGGAGACCCAGTACTTC	CASSFGPSGGALETQYF
NA	TRBV30	NA	TRBJ1-1	TGTGCCTGCCTACGCCCGGGTTGGGGTGGGGCTGTTGAAGCTTTCTTT	CACLRPGWGGAVEAFF
NA	TRBV7-9	NA	TRBJ2-7	TGTGCCAGCAGCTTCAGCGAAACTCCATCCTACGAGCAGTACTTC	CASSFSETPSYEQYF
NA	TRBV6-5	NA	TRBJ1-2	TGTGCCAGCAGTTACTCGGGCAGGGATGGCTACACCTTC	CASSYSGRDGYTF
NA	TRBV29-1	NA	TRBJ2-7	TGCAGCGTTGAAGATGGCAGGGGAAGCTCCTACGAGCAGTACTTC	CSVEDGRGSSYEQYF
TRBD2	TRBV10-3	NA	TRBJ2-1	TGTGCCACCTCCGGGACTAGCGGGAACAATGAGCAGTTCTTC	CATSGTSGNNEQFF
NA	TRBV30	few	TRBJ1-1	TGTGCCTGGAGTGCCCCCTGGGGCTTGAACACTGAAGCTTTCTTT	CAWSAPWGLNTEAFF
NA	TRBV19	NA	TRBJ2-7	TGTGCCAGTAGTACGGCTCCCAGGGCGACCTACGAGCAGTACTTC	CASSTAPRATYEQYF
TRBD1	TRBV5-4	once	TRBJ2-7	TGTGCCAGCAGCGACCCGGGACAGGGTTTCGAGCAGTACTTC	CASSDPGQGFEQYF
TRBD1	TRBV6-1	once	TRBJ2-3	TGTGCCAGCAGAGGGACAGGGTCCGATACGCAGTATTTT	CASRGTGSDTQYF
TRBD2	TRBV10-3	NA	TRBJ2-2	TGTGCCATCTCGGCGGGAGCAAACACCGGGGAGCTGTTTTTT	CAISAGANTGELFF